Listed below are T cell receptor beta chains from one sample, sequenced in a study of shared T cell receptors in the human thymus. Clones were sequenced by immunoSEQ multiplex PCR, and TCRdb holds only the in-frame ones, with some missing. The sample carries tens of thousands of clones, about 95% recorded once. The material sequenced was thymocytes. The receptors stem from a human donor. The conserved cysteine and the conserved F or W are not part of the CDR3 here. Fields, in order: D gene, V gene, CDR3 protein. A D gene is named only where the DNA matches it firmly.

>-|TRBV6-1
ASSEGGPRIGTQY
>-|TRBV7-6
ASSSRDAGESYEQY
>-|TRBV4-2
ASSQDGTGGPLRYNSPLH
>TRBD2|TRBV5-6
ASSSYLGGSYEQY
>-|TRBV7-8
ASSFEVSQPQH
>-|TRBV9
ASSVEAGYSDTIY
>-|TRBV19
ASSVGVEGCNTIY
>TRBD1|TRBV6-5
ASSYLGQGANYGYT
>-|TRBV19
ASRGASTDTQY
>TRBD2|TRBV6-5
ASSRQGTSGGARY
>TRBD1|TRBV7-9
ASSQGQEQETQY
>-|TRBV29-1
SVATPTGELF
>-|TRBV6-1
ASSAGVTGELF
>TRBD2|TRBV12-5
ASGSSLNSGGVESEQF
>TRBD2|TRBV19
ASSAVAGVETQY
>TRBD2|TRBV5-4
ASSPGTSGVTDTQY
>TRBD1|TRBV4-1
ASSQGTGAPSGYYNSPLH
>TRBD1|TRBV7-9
ASSPEGTGRWDEQY
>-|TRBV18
ASSPQAAVLDNYGYT
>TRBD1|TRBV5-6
ASSYRGSSGNTIY
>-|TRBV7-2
ASSPRGTDTQY
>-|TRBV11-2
ASSSPQLAPFDEQY
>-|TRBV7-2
ASSQGQNNGYT
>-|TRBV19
ASSIVTSGGPPYGYT
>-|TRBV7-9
ASSFRDFFRDTDTQY
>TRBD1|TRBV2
ASIQGQTQETQY
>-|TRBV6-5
ASSRAGVESPLH
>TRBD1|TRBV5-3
ARIIPGQGFTRRNSPLH
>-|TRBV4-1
ASSRGQGLLHTEAF
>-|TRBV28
ASREFCNQPQH
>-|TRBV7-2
ASSSTAARRRDTQY
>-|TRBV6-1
ASSEYGSPLSAAWRNEKLF
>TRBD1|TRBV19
ASSKRQGYSYNSPLH
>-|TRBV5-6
ASSLHTAYTEAF
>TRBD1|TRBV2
ASSLRQGSSYEQY
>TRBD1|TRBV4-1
ASSQAGDVGTGYNEQF
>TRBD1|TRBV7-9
ASSSGDRGNTEAF
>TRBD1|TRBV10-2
ASRIRRGSETQY
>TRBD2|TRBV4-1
ASSQGGVSGGDVETQY
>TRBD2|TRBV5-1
ASFPSGGPQETQY
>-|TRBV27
ASSSKGTFDLGEQY
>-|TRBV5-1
ASSPTGSAPDTQY
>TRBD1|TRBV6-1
ASREDRGAGSGNTIY
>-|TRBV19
ASRGVSGGAQY
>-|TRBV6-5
ASSRGFRANEKLF
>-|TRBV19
ASSTGTPSYEQY
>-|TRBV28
ASSPGGRRYEQY
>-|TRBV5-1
ASSLKPEETQY
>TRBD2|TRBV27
ASSGGRSGTSYEQY
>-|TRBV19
ASSIRGTNQPQH
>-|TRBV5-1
ASSSTGATNEKLF
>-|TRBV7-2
ASSLFYHAIHTGELF
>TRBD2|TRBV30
AWSEGAGTPYNEQF
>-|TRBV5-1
ASSLIGASSYNEQF
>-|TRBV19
ASSSPRRSNEKLF
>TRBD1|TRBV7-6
ASSTSGTGYRYQETQY
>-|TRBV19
ASSIAGGVEQY